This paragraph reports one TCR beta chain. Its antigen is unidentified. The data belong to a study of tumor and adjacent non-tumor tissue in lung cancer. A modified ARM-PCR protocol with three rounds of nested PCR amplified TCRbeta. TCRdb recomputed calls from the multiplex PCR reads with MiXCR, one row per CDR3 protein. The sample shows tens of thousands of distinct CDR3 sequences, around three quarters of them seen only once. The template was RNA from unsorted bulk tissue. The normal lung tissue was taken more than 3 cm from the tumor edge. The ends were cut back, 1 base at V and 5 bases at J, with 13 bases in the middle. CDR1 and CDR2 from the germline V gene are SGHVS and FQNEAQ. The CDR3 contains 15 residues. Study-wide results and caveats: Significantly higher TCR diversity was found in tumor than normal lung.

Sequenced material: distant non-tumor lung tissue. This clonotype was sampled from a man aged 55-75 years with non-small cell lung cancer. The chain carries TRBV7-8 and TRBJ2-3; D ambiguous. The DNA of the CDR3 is TGTGCCAGCAGCTTAGGCTCTATAGTGATAGATACGCAGTATTTT. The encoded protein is CASSLGSIVIDTQYF.